A selection of T cell receptor beta chains follows, all from one sample in a study of T cell responses to AZD1222 COVID-19 vaccine. Sequencing used immunoSEQ multiplex PCR; TCRdb keeps in-frame clones, though not all of them. The top ten clones hold roughly 2% of a sample with about 150,000 clones, around 88% of them seen once. This material consisted of peripheral blood, taken on day 0 of AZD1222 vaccination. These receptors all come from an adult in good health. Both conserved end residues are part of each CDR3. D genes are given only for firm matches. Rows give clone size only sometimes, using once, few, many, or a class for an expanded clone.

D	V	J	size	DNA	CDR3
NA	TRBV29-1	TRBJ1-2	NA	TGCAGCGTTCCGGGGGCGCTTGGCTACACCTTC	CSVPGALGYTF
NA	TRBV5-4	TRBJ1-1	once	TGTGCCAGCAGCTCGCCCGGTCCTGGACCCACAGGGTGGGACACTGAAGCTTTCTTT	CASSSPGPGPTGWDTEAFF
NA	TRBV7-2	TRBJ1-3	NA	TGTGCCAGCAGCCCCACAGGGACTGGAAACACCATATATTTT	CASSPTGTGNTIYF
TRBD1	TRBV5-1	TRBJ1-2	NA	TGCGCCAGCAGCCGAACCAGGGGGCGGAATGGCTACACCTTC	CASSRTRGRNGYTF
TRBD2	TRBV10-3	TRBJ2-1	NA	TGTGCCATCAGTGAATCGGCTAGCGGGAGACGTGAGCAGTTCTTC	CAISESASGRREQFF
TRBD2	TRBV25-1	TRBJ2-7	NA	TGTGCCAGCAGTGAGGGACTAGCGGGAGTCGGGTACGAGCAGTACTTC	CASSEGLAGVGYEQYF
TRBD2	TRBV7-2	TRBJ2-7	many	TGTGCCAGCAGCCGAGGCGGGAGCGGCGAGCAGTACTTC	CASSRGGSGEQYF
NA	TRBV19	TRBJ1-3	NA	TGTGCCGTGGGACTGAACTCTGGAAACACCATATATTTT	CAVGLNSGNTIYF
NA	TRBV4-2	TRBJ1-1	NA	TGTGCCAGCAGCCAAGACGGGAGAGGGGCTGAAGCTTTCTTT	CASSQDGRGAEAFF
NA	TRBV6-6	TRBJ1-1	NA	TGTGCCAGCAGCTCCCCCCCGCCAGGGGCGGGTCCGACAGCTTTCTTT	CASSSPPPGAGPTAFF
TRBD2	TRBV11-2	TRBJ2-3	NA	TGTGCCAGCAGCATGGGACTAGCGGGCACAGATACGCAGTATTTT	CASSMGLAGTDTQYF
NA	TRBV5-4	TRBJ1-2	NA	TGTGCCAGCAGCTTAACCACCGGGGACTATGGCTACACCTTC	CASSLTTGDYGYTF
NA	TRBV7-9	TRBJ1-5	NA	TGTGCCAGCAGCTTAGGGGCGAGTCAGCCCCAGCATTTT	CASSLGASQPQHF
NA	TRBV4-3	TRBJ1-5	NA	TGCGCCAGCAGCCAAGATGCGGGGGTGGGGGGCCAGCCCCAGCATTTT	CASSQDAGVGGQPQHF
NA	TRBV27	TRBJ1-3	NA	TGTGCCAGCAGTTCGGATCCATTGAACACCATATATTTT	CASSSDPLNTIYF
NA	TRBV28	TRBJ2-2	NA	TGTGCCAGCAGTCCCCCGGGGGGCATTGACACCGGGGAGCTGTTTTTT	CASSPPGGIDTGELFF
TRBD1	TRBV12-3/TRBV12-4	TRBJ2-3	NA	TGTGCCAGCAGTCGGACAGGGGAAGCTACGCAGTATTTT	CASSRTGEATQYF
TRBD2	TRBV3-1/TRBV3-2	TRBJ2-7	NA	TGTGCCAGCAGCCCGCGGGGAGGGAACGAGCAGTACTTC	CASSPRGGNEQYF
NA	TRBV13	TRBJ2-2	NA	TGTGCCAGCAGCTCGATAGAGCTAGGGGACACCGGGGAGCTGTTTTTT	CASSSIELGDTGELFF
TRBD1	TRBV7-3	TRBJ2-3	few	TGTGCCAGCAGCTCCCAGACAGGGCTTAACACAGATACGCAGTATTTT	CASSSQTGLNTDTQYF
NA	TRBV5-4	TRBJ1-6	NA	TGTGCCAGCAGCTTGGAACAGGCATATAATTCACCCCTCCACTTT	CASSLEQAYNSPLHF
TRBD1	TRBV7-9	TRBJ1-5	NA	TGTGCCAGCAGCTCGCAGGGGGAACGAAGTCAGCCCCAGCATTTT	CASSSQGERSQPQHF
TRBD1	TRBV24-1	TRBJ2-5	once	TGTGCCACCAGTGATCGGACAGGGGGCCGGGAGACCCAGTACTTC	CATSDRTGGRETQYF
NA	TRBV5-1	TRBJ2-7	NA	TGCGCCAGCAGCTTTACGGAAGGCGAGCAGTACTTC	CASSFTEGEQYF
NA	TRBV19	TRBJ1-1	NA	TGTGCCAGTAGTATCCCCCAGGGAAGCACTGAAGCTTTCTTT	CASSIPQGSTEAFF
NA	TRBV5-8	TRBJ1-1	NA	TGTGCCAGCAGCTTGGGATATGTAATCGCTGAAGCTTTCTTT	CASSLGYVIAEAFF
NA	TRBV20-1	TRBJ2-3	NA	TGCAGTGCTAGAGATACGCAGTATTTT	CSARDTQYF
NA	TRBV24-1	TRBJ1-5	few	TGTGCCACCAGTGATTTCGGGACGCCCCAGCATTTT	CATSDFGTPQHF
NA	TRBV9	TRBJ1-1	once	TGTGCCAGCAGCGTAGCCACGAACACTGAAGCTTTCTTT	CASSVATNTEAFF
TRBD2	TRBV6-5	TRBJ2-1	NA	TGTGCCAGCAGTTACGGGGCTAGCGGGAGCGATGAGCAGTTCTTC	CASSYGASGSDEQFF
NA	TRBV7-3	TRBJ2-5	NA	TGTGCCAGCAGCACCTCCGGGGGCGTAGGAGAGACCCAGTACTTC	CASSTSGGVGETQYF
NA	TRBV25-1	TRBJ2-6	NA	TGTGCCAGCAGGGACTCTGGGGCCAACGTCCTGACTTTC	CASRDSGANVLTF
NA	TRBV18	TRBJ1-1	NA	TGTGCCAGCCGCACCGGGACCCGAGGCACTGAAGCTTTCTTT	CASRTGTRGTEAFF
NA	TRBV6-5	TRBJ2-3	once	TGTGCCAGCACCAGGGGTAGCACAGATACGCAGTATTTT	CASTRGSTDTQYF
NA	TRBV7-8	TRBJ2-2	NA	TGTGCCAGCAGCCTCATTTCGGAAGGGGAGCTGTTTTTT	CASSLISEGELFF
NA	TRBV27	TRBJ2-7	NA	TGTGCCAGCAGTTTCAGATCGCTCTACGAGCAGTACTTC	CASSFRSLYEQYF
NA	TRBV30	TRBJ1-5	NA	TGTGCCTGGAGTCCGCAGGACAGCCTCGCCAATCAGCCCCAGCATTTT	CAWSPQDSLANQPQHF
NA	TRBV19	TRBJ2-7	NA	TGTGCCAGTTCCTGGCAGGTTTCCTACGAGCAGTACTTC	CASSWQVSYEQYF
NA	TRBV30	TRBJ1-2	NA	TGTGCCTGGAGTGTAGCCCAGACAATAGCTAACTATGGCTACACCTTC	CAWSVAQTIANYGYTF
NA	TRBV13	TRBJ2-5	NA	TGTGCCAGCAGCTTAGGCGCCAGGAGAGAGACCCAGTACTTC	CASSLGARRETQYF
NA	TRBV19	TRBJ1-5	NA	TGTGCCAGTAGTAACCAGGGTTACAATCAGCCCCAGCATTTT	CASSNQGYNQPQHF
TRBD1	TRBV7-9	TRBJ2-1	once	TGTGCCAGCAGCCCAAACCGGGACAGGGTTTTCAGTGAGCAGTTCTTC	CASSPNRDRVFSEQFF
NA	TRBV7-8	TRBJ1-1	NA	TGTGCCAGCAGCTCGCGAACCGGGACGATCCGTAAAGCTTTCTTT	CASSSRTGTIRKAFF
NA	TRBV2	TRBJ2-7	NA	TGTGCCAGCAGTGAGCGAAGAACTTACTCCTACGAGCAGTACTTC	CASSERRTYSYEQYF